These T cell receptor beta chains were read from a single sample in a study of identical twins. In TCRdb, the 5' RACE reads were re-called with MiXCR into one record per CDR3 protein. The sample includes roughly 1,500,000 distinct CDR3 sequences, around a third of them seen just once. The material sequenced was cord blood. Receptor source: a newborn girl in good health. CDR3s include the opening cysteine and the closing phenylalanine or tryptophan. Fields, in order: V gene, CDR3 length, J gene, clone size, D gene, CDR3 protein, CDR3 DNA. The D gene is left open where the match is weak. Expanded clones are given a class, and other clones once, few, many or no size at all.

V: TRBV7-9
length: 17
J: TRBJ2-6
size: few
D: .
CDR3: CASSPTGLSSGANVLTF
DNA: TGTGCCAGCAGCCCCACAGGGTTGAGCTCTGGGGCCAACGTCCTGACTTTC

V: TRBV19
length: 14
J: TRBJ2-7
size: .
D: TRBD2
CDR3: CASRIGGTYNEQYF
DNA: TGTGCCAGTAGAATCGGGGGGACCTACAATGAGCAGTACTTC

V: TRBV10-3
length: 15
J: TRBJ2-1
size: .
D: TRBD1
CDR3: CAISERTGPYNEQFF
DNA: TGTGCCATCAGTGAAAGGACAGGGCCTTACAATGAGCAGTTCTTC

V: TRBV7-8
length: 14
J: TRBJ2-7
size: few
D: .
CDR3: CASSPARLPLEQYF
DNA: TGTGCCAGCAGCCCAGCGCGGCTACCCCTCGAGCAGTACTTC

V: TRBV20-1
length: 17
J: TRBJ2-7
size: few
D: TRBD2
CDR3: CSARKIPTSGASYEQYF
DNA: TGCAGTGCTAGAAAAATCCCAACTAGCGGGGCCTCCTACGAGCAGTACTTC

V: TRBV20-1
length: 13
J: TRBJ2-3
size: many
D: TRBD1
CDR3: CSARGLFTDTQYF
DNA: TGCAGTGCCAGGGGGTTGTTCACAGATACGCAGTATTTT

V: TRBV5-1
length: 15
J: TRBJ2-1
size: .
D: .
CDR3: CASSLAYRPGETQFF
DNA: TGCGCCAGCAGCTTGGCCTACAGGCCGGGGGAGACCCAGTTCTTC

V: TRBV20-1
length: 15
J: TRBJ2-5
size: few
D: TRBD1
CDR3: CSARPGTGNQETQYF
DNA: TGCAGTGCTAGACCAGGGACAGGCAACCAAGAGACCCAGTACTTC

V: TRBV6-5
length: 16
J: TRBJ1-4
size: few
D: TRBD1
CDR3: CASSPRDSPTNEKLFF
DNA: TGTGCCAGCAGCCCTCGGGACAGTCCAACTAATGAAAAACTGTTTTTT

V: TRBV7-9
length: 13
J: TRBJ1-1
size: few
D: TRBD1
CDR3: CATQWDRGRLAFF
DNA: TGTGCCACCCAATGGGACAGGGGACGGTTAGCTTTCTTT

V: TRBV6-6
length: 15
J: TRBJ2-1
size: few
D: .
CDR3: CASSYIVGGHNEQFF
DNA: TGTGCCAGCAGTTACATAGTAGGCGGGCACAATGAGCAGTTCTTC

V: TRBV12-3/TRBV12-4
length: 16
J: TRBJ1-1
size: .
D: .
CDR3: CASSLNRGGPNTEAFF
DNA: TGTGCCAGCAGTTTAAATCGGGGGGGACCGAACACTGAAGCTTTCTTT

V: TRBV12-3/TRBV12-4
length: 15
J: TRBJ1-1
size: few
D: .
CDR3: CASSPTGVENTEAFF
DNA: TGTGCCAGCAGCCCGACAGGAGTCGAGAACACTGAAGCTTTCTTT

V: TRBV5-1
length: 17
J: TRBJ2-3
size: few
D: TRBD2
CDR3: CASSLVTSGERTDTQYF
DNA: TGCGCCAGCAGCTTGGTGACTAGCGGGGAACGCACAGATACGCAGTATTTT

V: TRBV7-7
length: 14
J: TRBJ2-3
size: few
D: TRBD2
CDR3: CASSGSGVRDTQYF
DNA: TGTGCCAGCAGCGGTAGCGGGGTTAGAGATACGCAGTATTTT

V: TRBV28
length: 11
J: TRBJ1-2
size: .
D: .
CDR3: CAAGTSYGYTF
DNA: TGTGCCGCGGGAACATCCTATGGCTACACCTTC

V: TRBV2
length: 14
J: TRBJ1-2
size: .
D: TRBD1
CDR3: CASTGQGANYGYTF
DNA: TGTGCCAGCACCGGACAGGGTGCTAACTATGGCTACACCTTC

V: TRBV7-2
length: 17
J: TRBJ2-7
size: .
D: TRBD2
CDR3: CASSFMIAGAYLPEQYF
DNA: TGTGCCAGCAGCTTCATGATAGCGGGGGCCTACCTCCCCGAGCAGTACTTC

V: TRBV4-1
length: 14
J: TRBJ1-1
size: .
D: .
CDR3: CASSQVSPNTEAFF
DNA: TGCGCCAGCAGCCAAGTTTCCCCTAACACTGAAGCTTTCTTT

V: TRBV28
length: 14
J: TRBJ2-5
size: .
D: .
CDR3: CASSFAVSQETQYF
DNA: TGTGCCAGCAGTTTTGCCGTAAGCCAAGAGACCCAGTACTTC

V: TRBV11-2
length: 17
J: TRBJ2-3
size: few
D: .
CDR3: CASSLDLDERGTDTQYF
DNA: TGTGCCAGCAGCTTAGATCTAGACGAGCGGGGCACAGATACGCAGTATTTT

V: TRBV10-3
length: 14
J: TRBJ1-6
size: .
D: .
CDR3: CAISTEGDNSPLHF
DNA: TGTGCCATCAGTACGGAGGGGGATAATTCACCCCTCCACTTT

V: TRBV27
length: 16
J: TRBJ2-3
size: .
D: .
CDR3: CASSLRPGGRADTQYF
DNA: TGTGCCAGCAGTCTCCGACCAGGGGGGCGTGCAGATACGCAGTATTTT

V: TRBV25-1
length: 14
J: TRBJ1-2
size: .
D: .
CDR3: CASRGWDLFYGYTF
DNA: TGTGCCAGCAGGGGCTGGGACCTTTTTTATGGCTACACCTTC

V: TRBV12-3/TRBV12-4
length: 18
J: TRBJ2-2
size: .
D: .
CDR3: CASSPDVVFGVYTGELFF
DNA: TGTGCCAGCAGTCCCGATGTAGTGTTCGGAGTCTACACCGGGGAGCTGTTTTTT